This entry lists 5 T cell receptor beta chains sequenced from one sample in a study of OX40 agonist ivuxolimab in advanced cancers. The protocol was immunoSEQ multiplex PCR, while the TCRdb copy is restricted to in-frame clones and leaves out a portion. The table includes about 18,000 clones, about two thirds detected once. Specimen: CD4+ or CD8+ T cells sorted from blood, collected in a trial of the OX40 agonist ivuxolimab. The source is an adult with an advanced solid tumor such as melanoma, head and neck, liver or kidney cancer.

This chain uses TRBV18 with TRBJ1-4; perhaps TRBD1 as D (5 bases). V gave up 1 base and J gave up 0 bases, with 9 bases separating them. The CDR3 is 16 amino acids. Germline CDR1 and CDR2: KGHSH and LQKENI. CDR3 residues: CASSPRQLATNEKLFF. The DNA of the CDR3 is TGTGCCAGCTCACCACGACAGCTTGCAACTAATGAAAAACTGTTTTTT.

The CDR3 region has the DNA TGTGCCAGTAGTATAGATCATGCTAGCTCAAACATTCAGTACTTC. Its protein product is CASSIDHASSNIQYF. V usage is TRBV19 and J usage is TRBJ2-4; TRBD2 might be the D (5 bases). From germline, CDR1 is LNHDA and CDR2 SQIVND (reference sequence). This CDR3 comprises 15 residues. The germline V and J ends were trimmed by 0 bases and 6 bases, with 12 bases remaining between them.

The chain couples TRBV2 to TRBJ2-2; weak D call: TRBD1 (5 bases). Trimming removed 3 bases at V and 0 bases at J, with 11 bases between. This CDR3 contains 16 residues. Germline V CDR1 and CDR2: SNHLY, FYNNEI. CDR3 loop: CASSDIDSPNTGELFF. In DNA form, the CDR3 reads TGTGCCAGCAGTGATATCGACAGTCCGAACACCGGGGAGCTGTTTTTT.

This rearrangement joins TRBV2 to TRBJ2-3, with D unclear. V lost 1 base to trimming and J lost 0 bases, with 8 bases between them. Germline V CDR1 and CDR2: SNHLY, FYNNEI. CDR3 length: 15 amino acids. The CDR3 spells CASSEGSSSTDTQYF. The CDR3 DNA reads TGTGCCAGCAGTGAAGGCAGTTCTAGCACAGATACGCAGTATTTT.

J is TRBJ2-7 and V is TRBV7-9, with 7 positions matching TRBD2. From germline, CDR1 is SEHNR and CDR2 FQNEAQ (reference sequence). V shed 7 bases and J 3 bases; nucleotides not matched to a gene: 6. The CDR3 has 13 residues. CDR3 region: CASTWGGSYEQYF. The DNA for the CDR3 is TGTGCCAGCACCTGGGGCGGGAGCTACGAGCAGTACTTC.